This T cell receptor (beta chain) was sequenced during a study of technical replicates of blood from a few donors. This table comes from immunoSEQ multiplex PCR, and its TCRdb copy is limited to in-frame clones, with some not included. Of approximately 70,000 clones in the sample, roughly 95% were seen once. This CDR3 spans 12 amino acids. Germline loops: CDR1 SGHTA, CDR2 FQGTGA. Trimming removed 6 bases from V and 14 bases from J, with 17 bases in between. The sequence was collected from a human donor in good health. The specimen was T cells isolated from PBMCs. The chain uses TRBV7-3 and TRBJ2-1; D possibly corresponds to TRBD1 (6 bases). CDR3 sequence (DNA): TGTGCCAGCAGTTTTGGGCACGGGGACAAGTTCTTC. Its protein is CASSFGHGDKFF.